A selection of T cell receptor beta chains follows, all from one sample in a study of cytomegalovirus exposure and HLA in healthy donors. Sequencing was performed with immunoSEQ multiplex PCR; in TCRdb, only in-frame clones are kept and a portion is missing. The sample carries about 94,000 clones, 50% to 75% recorded once. The material sequenced was PBMCs. All receptors come from a man aged 25-45 years in good health and CMV-seronegative. Each CDR3 is given with its conserved first and last residue. Each record gives: V gene, D gene, J gene, clone size, CDR3 DNA, CDR3 protein. D genes are given only for firm matches. For some rows the clone size is stated as once, few or many, or as a class when expanded; others skip it.

v_gene: TRBV7-6; d_gene: NA; j_gene: TRBJ2-7; abundance: NA; CDR3nt: TGTGCCAGCAGCGTATCTACAGGGCTCAACGAGCAGTACTTC; CDR3aa: CASSVSTGLNEQYF
v_gene: TRBV28; d_gene: TRBD1; j_gene: TRBJ1-4; abundance: NA; CDR3nt: TGTGCCAGCAGTCCCTGGGGGACAGGGGCGCGGGAAAAACTGTTTTTT; CDR3aa: CASSPWGTGAREKLFF
v_gene: TRBV4-1; d_gene: TRBD1; j_gene: TRBJ1-5; abundance: NA; CDR3nt: TGCGCCAGCAGCCAAGACAGGGGGCAGGCTCAGCCCCAGCATTTT; CDR3aa: CASSQDRGQAQPQHF
v_gene: TRBV4-2; d_gene: TRBD1; j_gene: TRBJ1-1; abundance: once; CDR3nt: TGTGCCAGCAGCCAAGTTTCTGGGACAGTTAACACTGAAGCTTTCTTT; CDR3aa: CASSQVSGTVNTEAFF
v_gene: TRBV7-2; d_gene: TRBD1; j_gene: TRBJ1-4; abundance: NA; CDR3nt: TGTGCCAGCAGCTTAGAAAGTAGAGGACAGGGAAATGAAAAACTGTTTTTT; CDR3aa: CASSLESRGQGNEKLFF
v_gene: TRBV30; d_gene: TRBD2; j_gene: TRBJ2-5; abundance: NA; CDR3nt: TGTGCCTGGACCACTAATAGCGGGAGTGAGACCCAGTACTTC; CDR3aa: CAWTTNSGSETQYF
v_gene: TRBV19; d_gene: TRBD2; j_gene: TRBJ2-7; abundance: NA; CDR3nt: TGTGCCAGTAGTCCAGTAACTAGCGTCTCCTACGAGCAGTACTTC; CDR3aa: CASSPVTSVSYEQYF
v_gene: TRBV4-2; d_gene: NA; j_gene: TRBJ1-3; abundance: few; CDR3nt: TGTGCCAGCAGCCAAGATCTACCGGGATCTGGAAACACCATATATTTT; CDR3aa: CASSQDLPGSGNTIYF
v_gene: TRBV19; d_gene: NA; j_gene: TRBJ1-5; abundance: NA; CDR3nt: TGTGCCAGTAGTATTACAGGGTTACAGCCCCAGCATTTT; CDR3aa: CASSITGLQPQHF
v_gene: TRBV19; d_gene: NA; j_gene: TRBJ2-3; abundance: NA; CDR3nt: TGTGCCAGTAGTTTGGGGGCCGCTAGCACAGATACGCAGTATTTT; CDR3aa: CASSLGAASTDTQYF
v_gene: TRBV6-4; d_gene: TRBD1; j_gene: TRBJ2-1; abundance: few; CDR3nt: TGTGCCAGCAGTGACCGGACAGGGGGCGGACGCAATGAGCAGTTCTTC; CDR3aa: CASSDRTGGGRNEQFF
v_gene: TRBV5-1; d_gene: NA; j_gene: TRBJ2-5; abundance: NA; CDR3nt: TGCGCCAGCCGCATTGGCGAGACCCAGTACTTC; CDR3aa: CASRIGETQYF
v_gene: TRBV6-5; d_gene: NA; j_gene: TRBJ1-1; abundance: NA; CDR3nt: TGTGCCAGCAGGGAGGACCGCGACGGCACTGAAGCTTTCTTT; CDR3aa: CASREDRDGTEAFF
v_gene: TRBV28; d_gene: TRBD1; j_gene: TRBJ2-2; abundance: NA; CDR3nt: TGTGCCAGTATGACAGGGGGTCTTTCTGGGGAGCTGTTTTTT; CDR3aa: CASMTGGLSGELFF
v_gene: TRBV2; d_gene: TRBD1; j_gene: TRBJ1-2; abundance: NA; CDR3nt: TGTGCTAGCAGAGCCGACAGGGTCGGAGGAGGCTACACCTTC; CDR3aa: CASRADRVGGGYTF
v_gene: TRBV28; d_gene: NA; j_gene: TRBJ2-7; abundance: few; CDR3nt: TGTGCCAGCAGTTTTGGGGCGATAGAGCAGTACTTC; CDR3aa: CASSFGAIEQYF
v_gene: TRBV18; d_gene: TRBD1; j_gene: TRBJ1-2; abundance: NA; CDR3nt: TGTGCCAGCTCAACCGAGACAGGGAACTATGGCTACACCTTC; CDR3aa: CASSTETGNYGYTF
v_gene: TRBV6-5; d_gene: NA; j_gene: TRBJ1-3; abundance: NA; CDR3nt: TGTGCCAGCACCACAGGGTTCGCAAACACCATATATTTT; CDR3aa: CASTTGFANTIYF
v_gene: TRBV28; d_gene: NA; j_gene: TRBJ1-4; abundance: few; CDR3nt: TGTGCCAGCAGCCGTGATCGGGAACTGTTTTTT; CDR3aa: CASSRDRELFF
v_gene: TRBV28; d_gene: NA; j_gene: TRBJ2-7; abundance: NA; CDR3nt: TGTGCCAGCAGTTTAACAGGGTACGAGCAGTACTTC; CDR3aa: CASSLTGYEQYF
v_gene: TRBV19; d_gene: NA; j_gene: TRBJ2-7; abundance: NA; CDR3nt: TGTGCCAGTAGTATCCGGAGGGACTCCTACGAGCAGTACTTC; CDR3aa: CASSIRRDSYEQYF
v_gene: TRBV27; d_gene: NA; j_gene: TRBJ2-7; abundance: NA; CDR3nt: TGTGCCAGCAGTTCAGGGGTGGGCGCCTACGAGCAGTACTTC; CDR3aa: CASSSGVGAYEQYF
v_gene: TRBV28; d_gene: NA; j_gene: TRBJ2-7; abundance: NA; CDR3nt: TGTGCCAGCAGTTTACACAGGGTGAGGGAGCAGTACTTC; CDR3aa: CASSLHRVREQYF
v_gene: TRBV6-1; d_gene: NA; j_gene: TRBJ1-6; abundance: NA; CDR3nt: TGTGCTACCACCACCGGGCCACAGGGTGGTTCACCCCTCCACTTT; CDR3aa: CATTTGPQGGSPLHF
v_gene: TRBV7-2; d_gene: NA; j_gene: TRBJ2-7; abundance: NA; CDR3nt: TGTGCCAGCAGCCCGGCGGGGGCCCTCTCCTACGAGCAGTACTTC; CDR3aa: CASSPAGALSYEQYF
v_gene: TRBV6-6; d_gene: NA; j_gene: TRBJ2-2; abundance: NA; CDR3nt: TGTGCCAGCAGTTACACTGCCCCTCCAGCGGCCGGGGAGCTGTTTTTT; CDR3aa: CASSYTAPPAAGELFF
v_gene: TRBV7-4; d_gene: NA; j_gene: TRBJ2-2; abundance: NA; CDR3nt: TGTGCCAGCAGCTTACAGGGCACCGGGGAGCTGTTTTTT; CDR3aa: CASSLQGTGELFF
v_gene: TRBV5-5; d_gene: NA; j_gene: TRBJ1-2; abundance: few; CDR3nt: TGTGCCAGCAGCCCGCGTGGGCGACAGAACTATGGCTACACCTTC; CDR3aa: CASSPRGRQNYGYTF
v_gene: TRBV28; d_gene: NA; j_gene: TRBJ2-7; abundance: NA; CDR3nt: TGTGCCAGCAGTTTAGTGGGCAGGTTACCCTACGAGCAGTACTTC; CDR3aa: CASSLVGRLPYEQYF
v_gene: TRBV6-6; d_gene: NA; j_gene: TRBJ2-5; abundance: NA; CDR3nt: TGTGCCAGCAGCCTAGCCGGGGAGACCCAGTACTTC; CDR3aa: CASSLAGETQYF
v_gene: TRBV27; d_gene: NA; j_gene: TRBJ2-2; abundance: NA; CDR3nt: TGTGCCAGCAGGGGGCCGGGCGGGGAGCTGTTTTTT; CDR3aa: CASRGPGGELFF
v_gene: TRBV29-1; d_gene: TRBD2; j_gene: TRBJ2-5; abundance: NA; CDR3nt: TGCAGCGTTGGGGCTAGCGGGAGAAACTGGGGCGAAGACGAGACCCAGTACTTC; CDR3aa: CSVGASGRNWGEDETQYF
v_gene: TRBV7-2; d_gene: TRBD1; j_gene: TRBJ1-3; abundance: few; CDR3nt: TGTGCCAGCAGCACGGACAGGGGCACGGGAAACACCATATATTTT; CDR3aa: CASSTDRGTGNTIYF
v_gene: TRBV14; d_gene: NA; j_gene: TRBJ1-1; abundance: NA; CDR3nt: TGTGCCAGCAGCCAAGGCAGAGGATACTTGATGAACACTGAAGCTTTCTTT; CDR3aa: CASSQGRGYLMNTEAFF
v_gene: TRBV6-5; d_gene: NA; j_gene: TRBJ1-2; abundance: once; CDR3nt: TGTGCCAGCAGTACTGGGCCAATCCAAACCTATGGCTACACCTTC; CDR3aa: CASSTGPIQTYGYTF
v_gene: TRBV27; d_gene: NA; j_gene: TRBJ2-1; abundance: few; CDR3nt: TGTGCCAGCATGAGGTCGATCCGAAATGAGCAGTTCTTC; CDR3aa: CASMRSIRNEQFF
v_gene: TRBV10-3; d_gene: TRBD1; j_gene: TRBJ2-3; abundance: NA; CDR3nt: TGTGCCATCAGTGACCGAGGACAGGGGGCGGGAGATACGCAGTATTTT; CDR3aa: CAISDRGQGAGDTQYF
v_gene: TRBV19; d_gene: NA; j_gene: TRBJ2-5; abundance: NA; CDR3nt: TGTGCCAGTAGGTCAGACAGCCAAGAGACCCAGTACTTC; CDR3aa: CASRSDSQETQYF
v_gene: TRBV4-2; d_gene: NA; j_gene: TRBJ2-5; abundance: NA; CDR3nt: TGTGCCAGCAGCCAACATCTAGCGAGAGAGACCCAGTACTTC; CDR3aa: CASSQHLARETQYF
v_gene: TRBV2; d_gene: TRBD1; j_gene: TRBJ2-1; abundance: NA; CDR3nt: TGTGCCAGCACCTGGGACAGTAGGTACAATGAGCAGTTCTTC; CDR3aa: CASTWDSRYNEQFF
v_gene: TRBV4-3; d_gene: NA; j_gene: TRBJ2-3; abundance: NA; CDR3nt: TGCGCCAGCAGCCAAGCGGGGAGCACAGATACGCAGTATTTT; CDR3aa: CASSQAGSTDTQYF
v_gene: TRBV9; d_gene: NA; j_gene: TRBJ1-3; abundance: NA; CDR3nt: TGTGCCAGCAGCGTAGTCAGCTCTGGAAACACCATATATTTT; CDR3aa: CASSVVSSGNTIYF
v_gene: TRBV6-6; d_gene: NA; j_gene: TRBJ2-3; abundance: NA; CDR3nt: TGTGCCACCAAGTTAGGGGGTGACAGGATTAGAGATACGCAGTATTTT; CDR3aa: CATKLGGDRIRDTQYF
v_gene: TRBV18; d_gene: NA; j_gene: TRBJ2-7; abundance: NA; CDR3nt: TGTGCCAGCTCAGAACCGACAGTCTACGAGCAGTACTTC; CDR3aa: CASSEPTVYEQYF
v_gene: TRBV7-9; d_gene: TRBD2; j_gene: TRBJ2-3; abundance: NA; CDR3nt: TGTGCCAGCAGCTTTCCGCTAGCGGGGGGGCCAGATACGCAGTATTTT; CDR3aa: CASSFPLAGGPDTQYF
v_gene: TRBV5-1; d_gene: TRBD2; j_gene: TRBJ2-5; abundance: NA; CDR3nt: TGCGCCAGCAGCTTGGGGGCTAGCGGGAGGGAGACCCAGTACTTC; CDR3aa: CASSLGASGRETQYF